This TCR beta chain came from a study of beta chain features in type 1 diabetes. A note on this clone: A read error may produce the germline difference seen at one junction end. This CDR3 is also generated by other DNA sequences in the sample.

There are 14 residues in the CDR3. The germline V gene encodes CDR1 SEHNR and CDR2 FQNEAQ (reference sequence). Sequencing targeted expressed TCRB transcripts, as all isolated RNA had been reverse transcribed. Data came from immunoSEQ multiplex PCR; TCRdb stores just in-frame clones and leaves some out. The sample lists under 900,000 clones; about 17% were seen once. The receptor was isolated from a woman between 18 and 29 years old in good health. The sample comprised naive CD4+ T cells from blood. V is TRBV7-9 and J is TRBJ2-1, with 8 positions matching TRBD1. The CDR3 nucleotides read TGTGCCAGCAGCTTAGAAGGACAGGGCAATGAACAGTTCTTC. This encodes CASSLEGQGNEQFF. The full variable domain, with the rest looked up from reference TRBV7-9 and TRBJ2-1, is DTGVSQNPRHKITKRGQNVTFRCDPISEHNRLYWYRQTLGQGPEFLTYFQNEAQLEKSRLLSDRFSAERPKGSFSTLEIQRTEQGDSAMYLCASSLEGQGNEQFFGPGTRLTVL.